This section outlines one TCR beta chain sequence together with its context. Data came from immunoSEQ multiplex PCR; TCRdb stores just in-frame clones and leaves some out. This sample has hundreds of thousands of clones; approximately 86% occur once, and the top ten carry less than 15%. The source of the sample is a study of blood T cell repertoires in COVID-19. Whole-study context: Whether acute or convalescent, the COVID-19 samples came from the United States, Italy and Spain.

CDR3 length: 14 amino acids. Germline V gives CDR1 MDHEN, CDR2 SYDVKM. V lost 11 bases and J lost 8, with 24 bases in between. Sequencing input: peripheral blood. The chain is built from TRBV28 and TRBJ1-2; D is possibly TRBD1 (5 bases). The receptor was isolated from a woman in her 70s with COVID-19, enrolled during active disease. This chain's CDR3 is CAGSLRRAGAGYTF. DNA for the CDR3: TGTGCCGGGTCCTTAAGGAGGGCTGGGGCCGGCTACACCTTC.